Listed here is a single TCR beta chain. Primed by a sample-barcoded 5' primer and a J-beta primer mix, a second PCR proceeded for about 7 to 12 cycles. A tag from a template-switch adaptor with 12 random nucleotides marked each cDNA molecule. TCRdb re-called the 5' RACE reads with MiXCR, one entry per CDR3 protein. The table shows 1,500,000 or so distinct CDR3 sequences, with 55% to 75% occurring only once. This record belongs to a study of blood T cells in healthy people across ages. Study details: About one barcoded TCR beta cDNA was captured per two T cells.

This CDR3 is 17 amino acids long. V gave up 0 bases and J gave up 0 bases, with 11 bases separating them. Germline V gives CDR1 SGHAT, CDR2 FQNNGV. Ranging in age from roughly 6 to 90, the donors were healthy Caucasian individuals from Russia. The chain couples TRBV11-2 to TRBJ2-2; D is perhaps TRBD1 (6 bases). This receptor was taken from a man between 18 and 29 years old in good health. The sequenced sample consisted of blood. This chain's CDR3 is CASSLEGATSNTGELFF. DNA of the CDR3: TGTGCCAGCAGCTTAGAGGGGGCGACATCGAACACCGGGGAGCTGTTTTTT.